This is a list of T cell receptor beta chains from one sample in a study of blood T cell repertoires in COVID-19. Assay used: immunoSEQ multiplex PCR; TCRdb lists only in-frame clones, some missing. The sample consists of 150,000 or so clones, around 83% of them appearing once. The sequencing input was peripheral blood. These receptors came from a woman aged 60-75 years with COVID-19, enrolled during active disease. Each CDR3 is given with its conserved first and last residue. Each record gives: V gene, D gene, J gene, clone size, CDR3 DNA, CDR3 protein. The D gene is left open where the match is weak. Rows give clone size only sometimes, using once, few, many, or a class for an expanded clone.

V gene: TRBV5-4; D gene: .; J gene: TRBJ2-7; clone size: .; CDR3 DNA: TGTGCCAGCAGCTTGGGTACAGGAACAACCTACGAGCAGTACTTC; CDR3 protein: CASSLGTGTTYEQYF
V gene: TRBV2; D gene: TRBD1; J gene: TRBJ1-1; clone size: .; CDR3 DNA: TGTGCCAGCACCCGACAGGGGCCGTCGAACACTGAAGCTTTCTTT; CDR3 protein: CASTRQGPSNTEAFF
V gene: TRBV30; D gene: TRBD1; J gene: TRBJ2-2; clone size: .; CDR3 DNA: TGTGCCTGGAGGCGCGGGACAGGGGGCACCGGGGAGCTGTTTTTT; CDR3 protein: CAWRRGTGGTGELFF
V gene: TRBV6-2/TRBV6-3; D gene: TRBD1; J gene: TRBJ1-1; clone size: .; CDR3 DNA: TGTGCCAGCAGCGATGGGGGACAGGGGGCCGCGAGGACTGAAGCTTTCTTT; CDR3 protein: CASSDGGQGAARTEAFF
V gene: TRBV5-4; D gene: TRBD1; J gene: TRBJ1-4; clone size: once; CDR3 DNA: TGTGCCAGCAGCAAGGGACAGGGGAACGAAAAACTGTTTTTT; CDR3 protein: CASSKGQGNEKLFF
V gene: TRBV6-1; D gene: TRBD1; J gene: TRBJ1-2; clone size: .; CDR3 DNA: TGTGCCAGCAGTGAAATGTGGACAGGGGCTAACTATGGCTACACCTTC; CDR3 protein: CASSEMWTGANYGYTF
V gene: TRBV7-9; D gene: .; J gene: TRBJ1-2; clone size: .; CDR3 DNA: TGTGCCAGCAGCTTAGAGGAGAGGGCTTCTGGCTACACCTTC; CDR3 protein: CASSLEERASGYTF
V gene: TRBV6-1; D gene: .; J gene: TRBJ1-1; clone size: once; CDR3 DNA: TGTGCCAGCAGTGAACGAGGGCGCCTAGGGCCTGAAGCTTTCTTT; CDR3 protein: CASSERGRLGPEAFF
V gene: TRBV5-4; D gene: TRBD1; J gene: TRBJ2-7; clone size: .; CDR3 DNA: TGTGCCAGCAGCTTATCTTGGACAGGACTCCTCTCCTACGAGCAGTACTTC; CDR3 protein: CASSLSWTGLLSYEQYF
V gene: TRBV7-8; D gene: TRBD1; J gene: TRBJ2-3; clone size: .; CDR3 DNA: TGTGCCAGCAGCCCGGGGACAGGGGCTAGCACAGATACGCAGTATTTT; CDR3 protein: CASSPGTGASTDTQYF